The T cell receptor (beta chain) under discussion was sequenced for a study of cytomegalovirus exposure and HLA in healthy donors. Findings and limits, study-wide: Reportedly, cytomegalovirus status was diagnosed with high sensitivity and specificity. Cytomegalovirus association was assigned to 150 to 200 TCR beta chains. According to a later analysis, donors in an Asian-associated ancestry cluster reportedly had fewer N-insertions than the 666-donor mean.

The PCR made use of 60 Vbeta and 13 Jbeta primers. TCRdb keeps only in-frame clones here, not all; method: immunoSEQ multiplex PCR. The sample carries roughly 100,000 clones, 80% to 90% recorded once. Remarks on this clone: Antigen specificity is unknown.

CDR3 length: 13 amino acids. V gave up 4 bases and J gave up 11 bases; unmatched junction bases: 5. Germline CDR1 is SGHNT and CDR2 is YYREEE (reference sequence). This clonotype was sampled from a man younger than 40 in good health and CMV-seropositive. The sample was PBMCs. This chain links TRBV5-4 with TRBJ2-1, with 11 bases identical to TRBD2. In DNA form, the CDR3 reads TGTGCCAGCAGCGTGGGGACTAGCGGTCAGCAGTTCTTC. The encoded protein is CASSVGTSGQQFF.